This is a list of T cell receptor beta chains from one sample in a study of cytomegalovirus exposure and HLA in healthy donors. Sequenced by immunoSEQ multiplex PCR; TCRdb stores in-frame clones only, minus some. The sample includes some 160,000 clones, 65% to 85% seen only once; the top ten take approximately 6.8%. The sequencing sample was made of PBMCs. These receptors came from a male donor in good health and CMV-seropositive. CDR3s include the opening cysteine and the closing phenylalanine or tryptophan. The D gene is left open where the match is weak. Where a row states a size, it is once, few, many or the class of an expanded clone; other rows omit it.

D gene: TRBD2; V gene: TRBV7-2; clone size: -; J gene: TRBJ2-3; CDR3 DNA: TGTGCCAGCAGCTCCCTAGCGGGGGGCACAGATACGCAGTATTTT; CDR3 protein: CASSSLAGGTDTQYF
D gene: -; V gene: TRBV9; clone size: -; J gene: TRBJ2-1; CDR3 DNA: TGTGCCAGCAGCGTATGGGGCACATACAATGAGCAGTTCTTC; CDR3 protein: CASSVWGTYNEQFF
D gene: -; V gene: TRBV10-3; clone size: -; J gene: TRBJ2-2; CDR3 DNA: TGTGCCATCGAGGCAGGAGGGATGCACACCGGGGAGCTGTTTTTT; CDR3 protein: CAIEAGGMHTGELFF
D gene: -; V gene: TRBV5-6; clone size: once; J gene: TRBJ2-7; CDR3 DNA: TGTGCCAGCAGCTTGAGCGGCTACGAGCAGTACTTC; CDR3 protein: CASSLSGYEQYF
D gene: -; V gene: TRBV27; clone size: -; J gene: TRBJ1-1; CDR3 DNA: TGTGCCAGCAACTCCCTGGGAGATAACACTGAAGCTTTCTTT; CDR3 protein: CASNSLGDNTEAFF
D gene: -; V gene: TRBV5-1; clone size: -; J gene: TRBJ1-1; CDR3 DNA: TGCGCCAGCAGCTTGGCATCGGTGATGAACACTGAAGCTTTCTTT; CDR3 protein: CASSLASVMNTEAFF
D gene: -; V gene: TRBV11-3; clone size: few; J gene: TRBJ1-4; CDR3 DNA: TGTGCCAGCAGCAAAGACAGAAAACTGTTTTTT; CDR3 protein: CASSKDRKLFF
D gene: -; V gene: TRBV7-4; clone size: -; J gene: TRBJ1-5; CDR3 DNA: TGTGCCAGCAGCTTGAGGCCGGAATATAGCAATCAGCCCCAGCATTTT; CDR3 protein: CASSLRPEYSNQPQHF
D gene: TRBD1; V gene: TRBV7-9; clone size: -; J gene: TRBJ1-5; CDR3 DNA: TGTTCCAGCAGCTCTGTTTCATCGGGGAGAGACAGGGACAATCAGCCCCAGCATTTT; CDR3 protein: CSSSSVSSGRDRDNQPQHF
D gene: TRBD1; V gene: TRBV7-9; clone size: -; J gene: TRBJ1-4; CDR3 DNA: TGTTCCAGCAGCCCCGACAGGGAAGTCTTCGTAAGAAAACTGTTTTTT; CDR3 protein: CSSSPDREVFVRKLFF
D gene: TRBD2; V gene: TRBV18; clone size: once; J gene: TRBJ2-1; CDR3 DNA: TGTGCCAGCTCACCACTTGGCACTAGCGGGGGAGTTACGAATGAGCAGTTCTTC; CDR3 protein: CASSPLGTSGGVTNEQFF
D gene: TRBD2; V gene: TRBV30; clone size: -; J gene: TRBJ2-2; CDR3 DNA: TGTGCCTGTAATGGCGGGAGCTTCGACACCGGGGAGCTGTTTTTT; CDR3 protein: CACNGGSFDTGELFF
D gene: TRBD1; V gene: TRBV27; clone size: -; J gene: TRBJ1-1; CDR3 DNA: TGTGCCAGCAGTTCGTCCAGGGGGAACTATGAAGCTTTCTTT; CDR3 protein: CASSSSRGNYEAFF
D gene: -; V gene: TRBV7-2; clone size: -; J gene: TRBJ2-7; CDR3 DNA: TGTGCCAGCAGCAGAGGCTCGACGGGGTACGAGCAGTACTTC; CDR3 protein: CASSRGSTGYEQYF
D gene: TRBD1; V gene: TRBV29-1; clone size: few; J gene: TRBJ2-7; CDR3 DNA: TGCAGCGTCAGAGGGGGCGTTGAGGGTCCCGAGCAGTACTTC; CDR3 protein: CSVRGGVEGPEQYF
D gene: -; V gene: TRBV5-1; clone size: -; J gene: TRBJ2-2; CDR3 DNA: TGCGCCAGCAGCTTGGAGACTAGATACACCGGGGAGCTGTTTTTT; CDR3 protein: CASSLETRYTGELFF
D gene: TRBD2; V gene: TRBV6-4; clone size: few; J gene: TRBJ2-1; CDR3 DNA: TGTGCCAGCAGTGTCGATAGCGGGGAACCATACAATGAGCAGTTCTTC; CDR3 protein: CASSVDSGEPYNEQFF
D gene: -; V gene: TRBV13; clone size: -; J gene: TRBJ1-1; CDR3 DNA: TGTGCCGGTCACAGGACCACTGAAGCTTTCTTT; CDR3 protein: CAGHRTTEAFF
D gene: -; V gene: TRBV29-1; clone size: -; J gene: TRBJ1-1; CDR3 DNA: TGCAGCGTGGGTAGAGGGGGGAACACTGAAGCTTTCTTT; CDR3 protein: CSVGRGGNTEAFF
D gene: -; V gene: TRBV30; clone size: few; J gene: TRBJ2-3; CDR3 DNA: TGTGCCTGGGGCAGAGATAGCGGTAGCACAGATACGCAGTATTTT; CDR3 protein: CAWGRDSGSTDTQYF
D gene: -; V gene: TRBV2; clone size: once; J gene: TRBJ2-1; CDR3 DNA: TGTGCCAGCAGTGAACTTGGGGGCATAGCTTACAATGAGCAGTTCTTC; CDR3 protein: CASSELGGIAYNEQFF